This TCR beta chain originates from a study of T cells in Graves' hyperthyroidism and ophthalmopathy. The study, taken as a whole, reports: A model built on 13 V-J features separated ophthalmopathy from stable hyperthyroidism. Most thyroid-expanded clonotypes above 0.001 were also found in blood.

J gave up 5 bases and V 5 bases, and 13 bases lay outside the gene matches. There are 17 residues in the CDR3. The germline V gene has CDR1 SEHNR and CDR2 FQNEAQ (reference sequence). Amplification of TCR beta CDR3 regions used RNA as the template. Researchers ran a first-round RT-PCR on the TCR CDR3 using the HTBI primer set. TCRdb analysed the multiplex PCR reads with MiXCR anew, one entry per CDR3 protein. The sample carries about 560,000 distinct CDR3 sequences, 16% recorded once. About this clonotype itself: Its antigen is still unknown.

This clonotype was obtained from a woman younger than 35 with Graves' hyperthyroidism. Sequencing was carried out using blood. The J gene is TRBJ2-5, the V gene TRBV7-9; 11 bases are shared with TRBD2. CDR3 sequence reads: CASSPKEVAGGPETQYF. CDR3 bases: TGTGCCAGCAGCCCCAAAGAGGTAGCGGGAGGGCCGGAGACCCAGTACTTC.